This T cell receptor beta chain was recorded in a study of shared clonotypes between healthy human individuals. At the level of the study: A couple of female and a few male donors aged 18 to 49 were enrolled.

The donors, all of them Caucasian adults, lived in Nashville, Tennessee. CDR3 length: 12 amino acids. Trimming removed 5 bases from V and 9 bases from J, with 12 bases in between. CDR1 and CDR2 (germline): SGHRS, YFSETQ. It was around 220 ng DNA, some 30,000 T cell genomes, that sorted-subset replicate PCRs used. TCRdb's table, derived via immunoSEQ multiplex PCR, lists solely in-frame clones and lacks some. The sample carries some 1.5 million clones, approximately 98% recorded once. Notes on this clone: The same CDR3 is also encoded by other DNA sequences in this sample.

Sequenced: naive CD4+ T cells sorted from blood. Noted subset: CD45RA+ positively selected. This receptor was obtained from a man aged 30 to 39 in good health. This sequence joins TRBV5-1 and TRBJ2-1; D not resolved. The CDR3 region is CASSLPGGEQFF. DNA of the CDR3: TGCGCCAGCAGTCTCCCGGGCGGTGAGCAGTTCTTC. The full variable domain, with the rest looked up from reference TRBV5-1 and TRBJ2-1, is KAGVTQTPRYLIKTRGQQVTLSCSPISGHRSVSWYQQTPGQGLQFLFEYFSETQRNKGNFPGRFSGRQFSNSRSEMNVSTLELGDSALYLCASSLPGGEQFFGPGTRLTVL.